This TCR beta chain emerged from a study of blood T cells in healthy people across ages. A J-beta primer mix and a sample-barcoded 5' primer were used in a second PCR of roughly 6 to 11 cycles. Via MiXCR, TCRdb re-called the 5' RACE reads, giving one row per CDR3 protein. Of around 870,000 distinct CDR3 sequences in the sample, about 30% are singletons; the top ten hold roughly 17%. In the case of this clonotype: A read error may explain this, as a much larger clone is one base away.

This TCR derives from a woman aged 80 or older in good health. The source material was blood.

The CDR3 sequence is CASSQQAGAGSTRYF. CDR3 nucleotide sequence: TGTGCCAGCAGCCAACAAGCGGGGGCGGGAAGCACGCGGTATTTT. The chain has TRBV3-1 and TRBJ2-3, with 8 bases lining up with TRBD2. The CDR3 contains 15 residues. The germline CDR1 and CDR2 sequences are LGHDT and YNNKEL (reference sequence).